These 21 T cell receptor beta chains originate from one sample sequenced in a study of cytomegalovirus exposure and HLA in healthy donors. Primers included in the PCR were 60 Vbeta and 13 Jbeta primers. The repertoire was sequenced with immunoSEQ multiplex PCR; TCRdb's copy has only in-frame clones and lacks some. The sample has about 140,000 clones; roughly 87% are singletons. The sample consisted of PBMCs. These receptors all stem from a woman between 35 and 50 years old in good health and CMV-seronegative.

The rearrangement links TRBV30 to TRBJ1-5; TRBD1 matches 7 bases. Germline trimming cut 5 bases from V and 5 bases from J; bases unmatched to any gene: 6. Per the germline V gene, CDR1 is GTSNPN and CDR2 is SVGIG (reference sequence). There are 13 residues in the CDR3. CDR3 in amino acids: CAWADREYQPQHF. CDR3 coding DNA: TGTGCCTGGGCCGACAGGGAGTATCAGCCCCAGCATTTT.

This clone was seen only a few times. One junction end disagrees with the germline gene, perhaps due to a read error. V and J are TRBV7-2 and TRBJ1-1; D perhaps matches TRBD1 (5 bases). This CDR3 region has 12 residues. Germline CDR1 is SGHTA and CDR2 is FQGNSA. The CDR3 bases are TGTGCCAGCAGCTTAGACGGAAGACAGCCTATCTTT. Translating it yields CASSLDGRQPIF. Based on the CDR3 plus reference TRBV7-2 and TRBJ1-1, the full variable domain is GAGVSQSPSNKVTEKGKDVELRCDPISGHTALYWYRQSLGQGLEFLIYFQGNSAPDKSGLPSDRFSAERTGGSVSTLTIQRTQQEDSAVYLCASSLDGRQPIFGQGTRLTVV.

The V and J genes are TRBV7-9 and TRBJ2-7; the match to TRBD2 covers 13 bases. CDR1 is SEHNR, CDR2 FQNEAQ, per germline (reference sequence). J gave up 7 bases and V 10 bases, and 13 bases lay outside the gene matches. The CDR3 totals 15 residues. CDR3 in amino acids: CATGTSGTTTSEQYF. The CDR3 DNA sequence: TGTGCCACTGGGACTAGCGGGACTACTACGTCGGAGCAGTACTTC.

The rearrangement joins TRBV9 to TRBJ2-6, with TRBD2 as a possible D gene (6 bases). Germline V gene lookup returns CDR1 SGDLS and CDR2 YYNGEE. Trimming removed 4 bases at V and 7 bases at J, with 21 bases between. The CDR3 runs 17 residues. CDR3 sequence (DNA): TGTGCCAGCAGCCCTGGCGACTCGTGGGGAGGAGCCAACGTCCTGACTTTC. As protein: CASSPGDSWGGANVLTF. Full variable domain (remainder filled in from reference TRBV9 and TRBJ2-6): DSGVTQTPKHLITATGQRVTLRCSPRSGDLSVYWYQQSLDQGLQFLIQYYNGEERAKGNILERFSAQQFPDLHSELNLSSLELGDSALYFCASSPGDSWGGANVLTFGAGSRLTVL.

The genes are TRBV5-1 and TRBJ1-1; D gene ambiguous. The CDR3 extends over 15 amino acids. Between the trimmed V and J ends, which lost 1 base and 5 bases, there was a span of 15 bases. Germline V lookup: CDR1 SGHRS, CDR2 YFSETQ. CDR3 DNA: TGCGCCAGCAGCTTGATATCCGCTGAGGTAACTGAAGCTTTCTTT. Its translation: CASSLISAEVTEAFF.

This sequence joins TRBV7-6 and TRBJ1-2; D is unclear. Germline lookup yields CDR1 SGHVS and CDR2 FNYEAQ. The CDR3 sequence is 14 residues long. Trimming shortened V by 8 bases and J by 5 bases, and 18 bases separated the two germline ends. The DNA of the CDR3 is TGTGCCAGCCCCCGGGATGGGGTTATTTATGGCTACACCTTC. Its protein product is CASPRDGVIYGYTF. Full variable domain (rest looked up from reference TRBV7-6 and TRBJ1-2): GAGVSQSPRYKVTKRGQDVALRCDPISGHVSLYWYRQALGQGPEFLTYFNYEAQQDKSGLPNDRFSAERPEGSISTLTIQRTEQRDSAMYRCASPRDGVIYGYTFGSGTRLTVV.

The CDR3 region has the DNA TGTGCCAGTACCCCGCCGGACAGACCGAATCAGCCCCAGCATTTT. Protein sequence: CASTPPDRPNQPQHF. V and J are TRBV19 and TRBJ1-5, with TRBD1 as a possible D gene (6 bases). V was cut by 7 bases and J by 4 bases, with 17 bases left in between. The V gene's germline CDR1 is LNHDA and CDR2 SQIVND (reference sequence). The length of the CDR3 is 15 residues.

The chain recombines TRBV27 with TRBJ1-6; TRBD1 matches 8 bases. Trimming removed 10 bases from V and 9 bases from J; junction bases left unmatched: 8. The CDR3 loop spans 13 amino acids. Germline loops: CDR1 MNHEY, CDR2 SMNVEV (reference sequence). The CDR3 here is CATGRGLASPLHF. Here the CDR3 DNA reads TGTGCCACCGGCAGGGGGCTTGCTTCACCCCTCCACTTT.

V is TRBV6-5 and J is TRBJ2-1; a possible D gene is TRBD1 (7 bases). The CDR3 spans 13 residues. Germline CDR1 is MNHEY and CDR2 is SVGAGI. V lost 7 bases, J lost 7 bases, and 14 bases lay in between. The CDR3 loop reads CASKAQGRNEQFF. The CDR3 bases are TGTGCCAGCAAAGCACAGGGGAGGAATGAGCAGTTCTTC.

The gene calls are TRBV6-5 and TRBJ2-5; tentative D call: TRBD2 (6 bases). CDR3 size: 12 residues. The ends were cut back, 7 bases at V and 4 bases at J, with 10 bases in the middle. Germline CDR1 MNHEY, CDR2 SVGAGI. The CDR3 sequence: CASTGTPETQYF. CDR3 nucleotide sequence: TGTGCCAGCACTGGGACTCCAGAGACCCAGTACTTC.

This chain connects TRBV11-3 to TRBJ2-3; possible D gene TRBD2, 6 bases. The germline CDR1 and CDR2 sequences are SGHNT and YENEEA. Between the trimmed V and J ends, which lost 1 base and 5 bases, there was a span of 19 bases. The CDR3 contains 17 residues. The CDR3 loop is CASSLGGRGGARDTQYF. CDR3 sequence (DNA): TGTGCCAGCAGCTTAGGGGGCCGAGGAGGGGCCCGAGATACGCAGTATTTT.

The rearrangement links TRBV6-5 to TRBJ2-3, with 8 bases fitting TRBD2. CDR1 is MNHEY and CDR2 is SVGAGI in the germline V gene. Unmatched junction bases numbered 8, after V lost 2 bases and J lost 7 bases. This CDR3 has 15 residues. CDR3 bases: TGTGCCAGCAGTTACCTTCCGACGGGAGGGTATACGCAGTATTTT. Protein: CASSYLPTGGYTQYF.

The genes are TRBV6-1 and TRBJ1-5; 8 bases match TRBD1. Per the germline V gene, CDR1 is MNHNS and CDR2 is SASEGT. V lost 1 base and J lost 11; bases outside the gene matches: 7. CDR3 length equals 14 residues. The CDR3 nucleotides are TGTGCCAGCAGTGAAGGTCCAGGGGGCCCCGCCCAGCATTTT. It specifies CASSEGPGGPAQHF.

The chain joins TRBV5-4 to TRBJ1-2; possible D gene TRBD1, 6 bases. Trimming pared 3 bases from V and 7 bases from J, leaving 16 bases between. The CDR3 runs 14 residues. Per the germline V gene, CDR1 is SGHNT and CDR2 is YYREEE (reference sequence). The CDR3 DNA is TGTGCCAGCAGCTCCGCCACAGGGCCCAGTGGCTACACCTTC. Amino acid sequence: CASSSATGPSGYTF.

The chain is built from TRBV19 and TRBJ2-7, with D perhaps TRBD1 (6 bases). Trimming removed 1 base from V and 6 bases from J, with 7 bases in between. This CDR3 is built from 12 residues. Looked up from germline, CDR1 is LNHDA and CDR2 is SQIVND (reference sequence). The CDR3 loop is CASSIGGGEQYF. CDR3 DNA: TGTGCCAGTAGTATAGGAGGGGGCGAGCAGTACTTC.

This clone appeared a few times. The chain joins TRBV27 to TRBJ1-2; tentatively, D is TRBD1 (5 bases). The CDR3 runs to 13 residues. Germline V gives CDR1 MNHEY, CDR2 SMNVEV (reference sequence). Trimming took 3 bases from V and 1 from J, leaving 6 bases between them. CDR3 residues: CASSFRGNYGYTF. The CDR3 DNA reads as TGTGCCAGCAGTTTTAGGGGTAACTATGGCTACACCTTC.

The chain carries TRBV4-1 and TRBJ1-1, with TRBD1 identical over 7 bases. The CDR3 is made up of 15 amino acids. The V and J ends lost 4 bases and 4 bases, in that order; junction bases with no gene match: 9. Germline loops: CDR1 MGHRA, CDR2 YSYEKL. Here the CDR3 reads CASSPTGSRATEAFF. The CDR3 bases are TGCGCCAGCAGCCCGACAGGGTCAAGGGCCACTGAAGCTTTCTTT.

As to this clone: The junction shows a germline mismatch at one end, possibly a read error. The rearrangement joins TRBV7-9 to TRBJ2-7; a possible D gene is TRBD2 (6 bases). The CDR3 sequence is 14 residues long. The germline gives CDR1 SEHNR, CDR2 FQNEAQ (reference sequence). In nucleotides, the CDR3 is TGTTCCAGCAGAACAGGCCCCGGGGGATCGGAGCAGTACTTC. Protein sequence: CSSRTGPGGSEQYF.

The chain couples TRBV5-4 to TRBJ2-5, with 13 bases lining up with TRBD2. The last part of the DNA fits TRBJ2-7 better; the J call may be wrong. The CDR3 spans 15 residues. From germline, CDR1 is SGHNT and CDR2 YYREEE (reference sequence). CDR3 residues: CASSTGTSGNYEQYF. CDR3 bases: TGTGCCAGCAGCACGGGGACTAGCGGGAACTACGAGCAGTACTTC.

There are a few counts of this clone. The chain carries TRBV19 and TRBJ1-1; tentatively, D is TRBD1 (6 bases). Germline lookup yields CDR1 LNHDA and CDR2 SQIVND (reference sequence). CDR3 length: 13 residues. Trimming shortened V by 7 bases and J by 6 bases, and 15 bases separated the two germline ends. The CDR3 reads CASNHAGVPEAFF. The CDR3 DNA follows: TGTGCCAGTAACCATGCAGGGGTCCCTGAAGCTTTCTTT.

This clone was counted a few times. The CDR3 DNA is TGTGCCAGCAGCTCCTGGGCGGGAGAGTACGAGCAGTACTTC. This gives the protein CASSSWAGEYEQYF. The chain combines TRBV7-6 with TRBJ2-7, with 7 bases lining up with TRBD2. Germline loops: CDR1 SGHVS, CDR2 FNYEAQ. The CDR3 is 14 residues long. V trimming: 4 bases; J trimming: 4 bases; junction bases outside the gene matches: 7. The whole variable domain, remainder taken from reference TRBV7-6 and TRBJ2-7, is GAGVSQSPRYKVTKRGQDVALRCDPISGHVSLYWYRQALGQGPEFLTYFNYEAQQDKSGLPNDRFSAERPEGSISTLTIQRTEQRDSAMYRCASSSWAGEYEQYFGPGTRLTVT.